This TCR beta chain was sequenced for a study of OX40 agonist ivuxolimab in advanced cancers. Some background on the complete study: Ivuxolimab, which targeted the costimulatory receptor OX40 (CD134), was an agonistic, fully human IgG2 monoclonal antibody. The purpose of peripheral TCRbeta sequencing was to test whether ivuxolimab changed TCR sequence diversity and led to clonal T-cell expansion. Of the 50 or so patients in dose escalation, 19 had hepatocellular carcinoma, around 15 had melanoma, 9 had renal cell carcinoma and 9 had head and neck cancer. Partial responses were achieved by three dose-escalation patients, of whom one had hepatocellular carcinoma and two had cutaneous melanoma. A male proportion of around 83% and a mean age of 60 years, ranging from 23 to 79, were recorded for the dose-escalation cohort. Intravenous ivuxolimab was administered to patients every 2 weeks at six dose levels: 0.01, 0.1, 0.3, 1.5, 3 and 10 mg/kg. Prior anti-PD-1, anti-PD-L1 or anti-CTLA-4 therapy was permitted, and approximately 40% of dose-escalation patients had received checkpoint inhibitors. The monotherapy dose-escalation portion (N ≈ 50 patients) of the phase I ivuxolimab trial is reported in the paper. The study at large found these results: Antigen specificity was not determined for the clonally expanded peripheral T cells. Low levels of normalized T-cell clonal expansion were also seen in some patients who did not respond. At doses of 0.1 to 3.0 mg/kg, clonal expansion of both CD4+ and CD8+ T cells in blood was seen between baseline and week 6. On average, CD8+ T cells showed more expanded clones than CD4+ T cells after ivuxolimab. In partial responders in the 0.1-3.0 mg/kg groups, normalized peripheral clonal expansion was found to be among the lowest, especially among CD8+ T cells.

The CDR3 contains 15 residues, cysteine and phenylalanine counted. Solely the CDR3 DNA is kept, with 45 bases framed from the first base. According to the germline V gene, CDR1 reads SGDLS and CDR2 reads YYNGEE. For this chain, trimming is 3 bases at the V end and 2 bases at the J end, and the number of junction bases without a gene match is 4. This clone is a singleton in its sample. Its antigen is not yet known. Nothing much larger sits one base from this clone, and base qualities are not available. For sequencing of the TCRbeta CDR3 region, genomic DNA was extracted from the sorted cells. TCRbeta CDR3 regions were sequenced using the immunoSEQ Assay. TCRdb stores this immuneACCESS table with in-frame sequences only. Part of the clones is absent; in the studies checked, under half of the shortfall reflects unresolved V genes, and no reason is known for the rest. The sample data list tens of thousands of clones, and over 80% of these were observed just once. The ten most abundant clones make up about 4.4% of the sample.

Patients with a history of autoimmune disease or receiving systemic immunosuppression were excluded from the trial. In every dose cohort, peripheral blood was drawn for TCR sequencing at baseline, cycle 4 day 1, and cycle 7 day 1. The samples were drawn from a first-in-human, open-label, multicenter phase I dose-escalation trial of ivuxolimab. The trial enrolled adults with locally advanced or metastatic head and neck squamous cell, hepatocellular, melanoma or renal cell carcinoma. CD4+ and CD8+ T cells were sorted separately from peripheral blood before TCR sequencing. The receptor was derived from an adult with an advanced solid tumor such as melanoma, head and neck, liver or kidney cancer. The sequence joins TRBV9 to TRBJ2-7, with 11 bases aligning to TRBD2. The specimen comprised CD4+ or CD8+ T cells sorted from blood, sampled in a trial of the OX40 agonist ivuxolimab. CDR3 protein: CASSAGTSGTYEQYF. In nucleotides, the sequence is TGTGCCAGCAGCGCCGGGACTAGCGGAACCTACGAGCAGTACTTC.